This T cell receptor beta chain was found in a study of T cell responses to AZD1222 COVID-19 vaccine. Generated by immunoSEQ multiplex PCR, the TCRdb table keeps only in-frame clones and is missing some. In the table there are 120,000 to 150,000 clones, 88% of which are singletons. Trimming took off 1 base at V and 4 bases at J, with 10 bases between the two ends. This CDR3 spans 14 amino acids. The germline V gene has CDR1 SGHTA and CDR2 FQGNSA. The study, taken as a whole, reports: Nearly half of spike-specific TCRs reportedly go after variant regions that carry no mutations. Two AZD1222 doses significantly raised spike-specific TCR breadth and depth over controls. Donors were mostly white British, more females; clonal diversity possibly underestimated. CD4 TCRs associated with vaccination spanned spike, dominating at 160-218 and 743-854.

On this clone: What it recognizes is unknown.

The specimen comprised peripheral blood, sampled on day 0 of AZD1222 vaccination. The receptor comes from an adult in good health. The chain is built from TRBV7-2 and TRBJ1-2; no clear D gene. In nucleotides, the CDR3 is TGTGCCAGCAGCTTAGATCAAGGGTCCTATGGCTACACCTTC. Translated, it gives CASSLDQGSYGYTF.